This passage covers 24 T cell receptor beta chains from one sample sequenced in a study of T cells after yellow fever vaccination. TCRdb used MiXCR to reprocess the 5' RACE reads, holding one entry per CDR3 protein. This sample carries about 360,000 distinct CDR3 sequences, approximately 6% of them seen once, and the ten largest clones take 15%. The sample was PBMCs, taken 5 days after the yellow fever booster vaccination. These receptors all stem from a man aged 25 to 40 who received the YFV17D yellow fever vaccine.

The CDR3 sequence: CASSLAKTDTQYF. As DNA, the CDR3 is TGTGCCAGCAGTTTAGCTAAGACAGATACGCAGTATTTT. The chain carries TRBV12-3 or TRBV12-4 and TRBJ2-3; D is unresolved. This CDR3 is 13 amino acids long. Trimming shortened V by 0 bases and J by 3 bases, and 4 bases separated the two germline ends.

This clonotype was counted at least ten times. In DNA form, the CDR3 reads TGCGCCAGCAGCCTGGGGGGTCGAACAGATACGCAGTATTTT. Its translation is CASSLGGRTDTQYF. The chain employs TRBV5-1 and TRBJ2-3, with D possibly matching TRBD2 (6 bases). CDR1 is SGHRS and CDR2 is YFSETQ in the germline V gene. This CDR3 comprises 14 residues. Trimming took 4 bases from V and 3 from J, leaving 12 bases between them.

This clonotype has ten or more counts. The chain uses TRBV5-1 and TRBJ2-5; 9 bases map to TRBD2. In germline, CDR1 is SGHRS, CDR2 YFSETQ. V dropped 6 bases and J dropped 4; count of bases not matched to a gene: 4. The CDR3 extends over 13 amino acids. CDR3 residues: CASKREVGETQYF. The CDR3 coding sequence is TGCGCCAGCAAGCGGGAGGTGGGAGAGACCCAGTACTTC.

The J gene is TRBJ2-7, the V gene TRBV11-1; TRBD2 aligns across 9 bases. V shed 5 bases and J 3 bases; nucleotides not matched to a gene: 17. CDR3 length: 18 residues. CDR1 is SGHAT and CDR2 is FQDESV in the germline V gene (reference sequence). CDR3 residues: CASSPRLVGTSPLYEQYF. CDR3 coding DNA: TGTGCCAGCAGCCCCAGGCTTGTGGGGACTAGCCCCCTCTACGAGCAGTACTTC.

This clonotype showed up just a few times. This sequence joins TRBV6-1 and TRBJ2-1, with D perhaps TRBD2 (6 bases). Between the trimmed V and J ends, which lost 5 bases and 0 bases, there was a span of 11 bases. CDR1 is MNHNS and CDR2 is SASEGT in the germline V gene. The CDR3 covers 15 residues. The CDR3 loop is CASSQGGNSYNEQFF. The CDR3 DNA follows: TGTGCCAGCAGTCAGGGCGGGAACTCCTACAATGAGCAGTTCTTC.

This clonotype showed up just a few times. The CDR3 DNA sequence: TGCAGGGCCCCCGGGCCACATAAGCCGGATACGCAGTATTTT. It translates to CRAPGPHKPDTQYF. This chain links TRBV20-1 with TRBJ2-3; D ambiguous. Germline V gives CDR1 DFQATT, CDR2 SNEGSKA (reference sequence). This CDR3 contains 14 residues.

This clonotype was recorded a few times. This chain joins TRBV10-3 and TRBJ2-1; a possible D gene is TRBD2 (7 bases). Germline V CDR1 and CDR2: ENHRY, SYGVKD. Trimming took off 7 bases at V and 7 bases at J, with 14 bases between the two ends. The CDR3 has 13 amino acids. CDR3 in DNA: TGTGCCATCAAGAGCGGGACACAGAATGAGCAGTTCTTC. This sequence encodes CAIKSGTQNEQFF.

The V and J genes are TRBV20-1 and TRBJ2-7; 10 bases line up with TRBD2. Germline assignment: CDR1 DFQATT and CDR2 SNEGSKA (reference sequence). Unmatched junction bases numbered 3, after V lost 4 bases and J lost 3 bases. This CDR3 has 13 amino acids. CDR3 amino acids: CSATGLANYEQYF. The DNA of the CDR3 is TGCAGTGCTACGGGACTAGCGAACTACGAGCAGTACTTC.

Notes on this clonotype: A clone one base away is much larger, so this may be a read error. The chain couples TRBV20-1 to TRBJ2-1, with D uncertain. The V end lost 3 bases, the J end lost 8 bases, and 14 bases lay between the germline ends. The CDR3 runs to 13 residues. CDR1 is DFQATT, CDR2 SNEGSKA, per germline (reference sequence). CDR3 amino acids: CSARRSVNYEQFF. CDR3 nucleotides: TGCAGTGCTAGGAGGAGCGTGAATTATGAGCAGTTCTTC.

The CDR3 region is CASSQKAGQQFF. The CDR3 coding sequence is TGCGCCAGCAGCCAGAAAGCGGGGCAGCAGTTCTTC. The chain is built from TRBV4-3 and TRBJ2-1, with 7 bases matching TRBD2. With V trimmed by 3 bases and J by 11 bases, 4 bases remained unmatched. Per the germline V gene, CDR1 is LGHNA and CDR2 is YSLEER. This CDR3 has 12 amino acids.

The sample holds many counts of this clonotype. The chain has TRBV20-1 and TRBJ1-1, with D hard to call. V dropped 7 bases and J dropped 1 base, with 10 bases sitting between them. From germline, CDR1 is DFQATT and CDR2 SNEGSKA (reference sequence). This CDR3 has 12 residues. The CDR3, as DNA: TGCAGTGTCTTATTTGCGAACACTGAAGCTTTCTTT. Its translation is CSVLFANTEAFF.

This clonotype was counted many times. The chain employs TRBV30 and TRBJ1-1, with D uncertain. The V and J ends lost 3 bases and 1 base respectively, with 12 bases between them. Germline loops: CDR1 GTSNPN, CDR2 SVGIG (reference sequence). CDR3 length equals 14 residues. The CDR3: CAWSPQYGNTEAFF. DNA of the CDR3: TGTGCCTGGAGCCCCCAGTATGGGAACACTGAAGCTTTCTTT.

CDR3 in DNA: TGTGCCAGTAGTAAATCACTTCGAGGACCCCAAAAGCCCCAGCATTTT. Residues: CASSKSLRGPQKPQHF. The rearrangement joins TRBV19 to TRBJ1-5, with no clear D. The CDR3 contains 16 residues. Trimming left V 4 bases short and J 8 bases short, with 21 bases between. Germline CDR1 is LNHDA and CDR2 is SQIVND (reference sequence).

This clonotype was seen repeatedly, ten times or more. The chain carries TRBV12-3 or TRBV12-4 and TRBJ2-1; TRBD2 is a possible D gene (6 bases). V was shortened by 6 bases and J by 4 bases, with 16 bases between the two germline ends. The CDR3 has 15 residues. CDR3 region: CASSRGGAGYNEQFF. The CDR3 region has the DNA TGTGCCAGCAGCCGCGGCGGGGCTGGGTACAATGAGCAGTTCTTC.

This clonotype was picked up a small number of times. The genes are TRBV27 and TRBJ2-1, with 8 bases matching TRBD2. J lost 14 bases, V lost 10 bases, and 16 bases had no gene match. Germline V gives CDR1 MNHEY, CDR2 SMNVEV (reference sequence). The CDR3 has 13 residues. CDR3 sequence: CATRASGSPGEFF. For the CDR3, the DNA is TGTGCCACCAGAGCAAGCGGGAGTCCCGGGGAGTTCTTC.

This clonotype appeared many times. V is TRBV29-1 and J is TRBJ2-7; 9 bases agree with TRBD1. J lost 4 bases, V lost 6 bases, and 4 bases had no gene match. Germline V lookup: CDR1 SQVTM, CDR2 ANQGSEA. This CDR3 has 12 residues. CDR3 in amino acids: CSVLGQGYEQYF. The CDR3 nucleotides are TGCAGCGTATTGGGACAGGGTTACGAGCAGTACTTC.

To note about this clonotype: One end of the junction is discordant with germline, which a read error may explain. The chain carries TRBV20-1 and TRBJ2-1; TRBD2 matches 15 bases. The CDR3 contains 15 residues. Germline-derived CDR1 and CDR2 are DFQATT and SNEGSKA (reference sequence). The CDR3 reads CCARGLAGGYNEQFF. The CDR3 nucleotides are TGCTGTGCTAGAGGACTAGCGGGAGGGTACAATGAGCAGTTCTTC.

A few counts support this clonotype. The CDR3 protein is CASSQDTGIPVGNTIYF. The CDR3 nucleotides read TGCGCCAGCAGCCAAGATACGGGAATCCCCGTTGGAAACACCATATATTTT. The V and J genes are TRBV4-3 and TRBJ1-3; no definite D call. The CDR3 spans 17 residues. The V gene's germline CDR1 is LGHNA and CDR2 YSLEER. Trimming took 0 bases from V and 3 from J, leaving 15 bases between them.

The chain has TRBV20-1 and TRBJ2-5; 10 positions agree with TRBD1. Germline loops: CDR1 DFQATT, CDR2 SNEGSKA (reference sequence). The CDR3 runs 15 residues. The V gene end was trimmed by 3 bases and the J gene end by 2 bases; junction bases not matched to a gene: 6. This CDR3 reads CSASGDRGDQETQYF. Here the CDR3 DNA reads TGCAGTGCTAGCGGGGACAGGGGAGATCAAGAGACCCAGTACTTC.

The sample holds a few counts of this clonotype. The chain employs TRBV6-2 or TRBV6-3 and TRBJ2-7, with 8 bases lining up with TRBD2. CDR1 and CDR2 (germline): MNHEY, SVGEGT. The CDR3 spans 12 residues. V lost 11 bases and J lost 6; bases outside the gene matches: 9. The CDR3 DNA follows: TGTGCCTCCGAGCGGGAGTGGGGCGAGCAGTACTTC. As protein: CASEREWGEQYF.

The table lists this clonotype with many counts. The V gene is TRBV6-5, the J gene TRBJ2-5, with D possibly TRBD1 on 6 matching bases. The CDR3 length is 14 residues. Germline CDR1 reads MNHEY; CDR2 reads SVGAGI. V was shortened by 3 bases and J by 4 bases, with 12 bases between the two germline ends. CDR3 DNA: TGTGCCAGCAGTTATTCTAACAGGGCAGAGACCCAGTACTTC. Protein product: CASSYSNRAETQYF.

About this clonotype: Possible read error: a much larger clone is one base away. The V gene is TRBV3-1, the J gene TRBJ2-7; a possible D gene is TRBD2 (6 bases). Germline CDR1 is LGHDT and CDR2 is YNNKEL (reference sequence). This CDR3 contains 14 residues. The CDR3 protein is CVSSPTTTSFEQYF. CDR3 DNA: TGTGTCAGCAGCCCGACAACGACTAGTTTCGAGCAGTACTTC.

This clonotype appeared many times. The CDR3 spells CASSFGGQPQHF. The CDR3 region has the DNA TGTGCCAGCAGCTTCGGAGGTCAGCCCCAGCATTTT. The V and J genes are TRBV7-9 and TRBJ1-5, with D uncertain. The CDR3 is made up of 12 amino acids. The V and J ends lost 3 bases and 6 bases respectively, with 6 bases between them. The germline V gene encodes CDR1 SEHNR and CDR2 FQNEAQ (reference sequence).

This chain joins TRBV5-6 and TRBJ2-7; D remains ambiguous. V shed 4 bases and J shed 2 bases, with 10 bases lying between them. The CDR3 has 13 amino acids. Germline CDR1 reads SGHDT; CDR2 reads YYEEEE. The DNA for the CDR3 is TGTGCCAGCAGCCCCTGGCCGCCCTACGAGCAGTACTTC. Protein product: CASSPWPPYEQYF.